This T cell receptor beta chain was sequenced during a study of molecular identifiers for immune sequencing clone quantification. The overall study: Four of five splits of RNA from approximately 20,000 or 98,000 naive CD8 cells were sequenced in replicates.

The CDR3 covers 14 residues. Trimming took off 8 bases at V and 2 bases at J, with 14 bases between the two ends. The germline gives CDR1 MNHEY, CDR2 SVGEGT. For bulk TCR libraries, previously described methods and listed TCR primers were used. MiXCR, run by TCRdb on the PCR reads, gives a single entry per CDR3 protein. The data show 250,000 to 400,000 distinct CDR3 sequences, around a fifth seen once. The receptor's source is a human donor in good health. Some libraries in this study had Jurkat cell RNA spiked in. The sequencing sample was made of naive CD8+ T cells from blood, with Jurkat cell RNA spiked in. The subset: FACS-sorted CD8+CD4-CCR7+CD45RA+ naive T cells. This chain uses TRBV6-2 or TRBV6-3 with TRBJ2-3; perhaps TRBD2 as D (6 bases). The CDR3 sequence: CASGDSLFTDTQYF. The CDR3 DNA is TGTGCCAGCGGGGACTCCCTATTCACAGATACGCAGTATTTT.